These 25 T cell receptor beta chains were all obtained from the same sample, sequenced in a study of shared clonotypes between healthy human individuals. Measured with immunoSEQ multiplex PCR; TCRdb has only the in-frame clones, and not every one. The data show roughly 2.6 million clones, around nine tenths seen once. What was sequenced was naive CD4+ T cells sorted from blood. Subset reported: CD45RA+ positively selected. These receptors originate from a man between 18 and 35 years old in good health.

V usage is TRBV2 and J usage is TRBJ1-5, with 8 positions matching TRBD1. Germline V lookup: CDR1 SNHLY, CDR2 FYNNEI. The V gene end was trimmed by 1 base and the J gene end by 9 bases; junction bases not matched to a gene: 11. This CDR3 spans 16 amino acids. CDR3 nucleotide sequence: TGTGCCAGCAGTGAAGACGGAATGGCAGGGGGCCTGCCCCAGCATTTT. This sequence encodes CASSEDGMAGGLPQHF.

The J gene is TRBJ2-3, the V gene TRBV10-2, with 11 positions matching TRBD1. The germline V gene has CDR1 WSHSY and CDR2 SAAADI. CDR3 length: 17 amino acids. V shed 4 bases and J 3 bases; nucleotides not matched to a gene: 9. The CDR3 is CASSGAGTGGATDTQYF. CDR3 nucleotides: TGCGCCAGCAGTGGGGCCGGGACAGGGGGTGCAACAGATACGCAGTATTTT.

The genes are TRBV19 and TRBJ2-7, with 7 bases aligning to TRBD1. CDR1 is LNHDA, CDR2 SQIVND, per germline (reference sequence). V lost 8 bases, J lost 6 bases, and 10 bases stayed unmatched. The CDR3 has 13 residues. The CDR3 DNA is TGTGCCAGTGGTGAGACAGGGATTGGCGAGCAGTACTTC. This translates into CASGETGIGEQYF.

The genes are TRBV13 and TRBJ1-5; D is undetermined. Germline V gene data show CDR1 as PRHDT and CDR2 as FYEKMQ (reference sequence). Trimming removed 0 bases from V and 2 bases from J, with 14 bases in between. The CDR3 is 17 amino acids. CDR3 protein: CASSLGLGFEGNQPQHF. Written as DNA, the CDR3 is TGTGCCAGCAGCTTAGGATTAGGATTTGAGGGCAATCAGCCCCAGCATTTT.

V gene TRBV6-1 combines with J gene TRBJ2-2; perhaps TRBD2 as D (6 bases). V dropped 8 bases and J dropped 0 bases, with 10 bases sitting between them. Germline V lookup: CDR1 MNHNS, CDR2 SASEGT. CDR3 length equals 14 residues. Written as DNA, the CDR3 is TGTGCCAGCTTGACTAGTACGAACACCGGGGAGCTGTTTTTT. Its protein is CASLTSTNTGELFF.

V gene TRBV9 combines with J gene TRBJ2-5, with TRBD2 matching 8 bases. There are 16 residues in the CDR3. Losses at the gene ends were 0 bases for V and 7 bases for J; bases not matched to a gene: 11. The germline V gene has CDR1 SGDLS and CDR2 YYNGEE. The CDR3: CASSVEGSGSGVTQYF. In DNA, the CDR3 is TGTGCCAGCAGCGTAGAAGGAAGCGGGAGTGGGGTGACCCAGTACTTC.

The rearrangement uses TRBV14 and TRBJ2-4, with a weak D call TRBD1 (6 bases). Germline V CDR1 and CDR2: SGHDN, FVKESK. V lost 2 bases, J lost 0 bases, and 14 bases lay in between. The CDR3 is made up of 17 amino acids. The CDR3: CASSQQTGSSAKNIQYF. The DNA of the CDR3 is TGTGCCAGCAGCCAACAAACAGGGTCTTCAGCCAAAAACATTCAGTACTTC.

As concerns this clone: Germline is not matched at one junction end, which may reflect a read error. J is TRBJ2-1 and V is TRBV7-7; 11 nucleotides align to TRBD2. Germline CDR1 reads SSHAT; CDR2 reads FNYEAQ (reference sequence). This CDR3 region has 14 residues. CDR3 nucleotide sequence: TGTGCTAGCAGCTTAGGGGTAGCGGGGGGGCAGCAGTTCTTC. Protein: CASSLGVAGGQQFF.

This clone was observed a handful of times. J is TRBJ2-7 and V is TRBV28; D is perhaps TRBD2 (6 bases). The CDR3 has 11 amino acids. V lost 7 bases and J 4 bases, leaving 8 bases between the germline ends. Germline V gives CDR1 MDHEN, CDR2 SYDVKM. CDR3 loop: CASIGRYEQYF. In DNA, the CDR3 is TGTGCCAGCATTGGGAGGTACGAGCAGTACTTC.

This chain connects TRBV28 to TRBJ1-2; 9 bases fit TRBD1. V dropped 10 bases and J dropped 5; count of bases not matched to a gene: 11. Germline lookup yields CDR1 MDHEN and CDR2 SYDVKM. The CDR3 extends over 14 amino acids. The CDR3 region has the DNA TGTGCCACCAAACCGTCGGGACAGGGATATGGCTACACCTTC. As protein: CATKPSGQGYGYTF.

V usage is TRBV11-2 and J usage is TRBJ2-3, with TRBD2 matching 9 bases. This CDR3 has 16 amino acids. The ends lost 2 bases at V and 3 bases at J; junction bases unmatched: 6. Germline CDR1 and CDR2: SGHAT and FQNNGV. The CDR3 is CASSLRAAGGTDTQYF. The CDR3 DNA reads as TGTGCCAGCAGCTTAAGAGCAGCGGGAGGAACAGATACGCAGTATTTT.

The V and J genes are TRBV2 and TRBJ2-5, with D perhaps TRBD1 (5 bases). V dropped 6 bases and J dropped 4 bases, with 12 bases sitting between them. The CDR3 covers 13 residues. The V gene's germline CDR1 is SNHLY and CDR2 FYNNEI. CDR3 coding DNA: TGTGCCAGCAGGGCGGACACGAGAGAGACCCAGTACTTC. Residues: CASRADTRETQYF.

This clone came up once. The genes are TRBV7-3 and TRBJ2-1; 7 bases match TRBD1. Germline V lookup: CDR1 SGHTA, CDR2 FQGTGA. This CDR3 contains 15 residues. V shed 6 bases and J 4 bases; nucleotides not matched to a gene: 9. CDR3 loop: CASRSTGSHYNEQFF. The CDR3 nucleotides are TGTGCCAGCAGATCGACAGGGAGCCATTACAATGAGCAGTTCTTC.

V gene TRBV28 combines with J gene TRBJ1-2; D remains unclear. The CDR3 is made up of 12 amino acids. Germline V CDR1 and CDR2: MDHEN, SYDVKM. The V end was cut by 7 bases, the J end by 4 bases, with 10 bases between. The CDR3: CASTPGSYGYTF. The CDR3 coding sequence is TGTGCCAGCACCCCCGGAAGCTATGGCTACACCTTC.

The chain has TRBV29-1 and TRBJ1-1; 8 bases are a match to TRBD1. CDR3 size: 14 residues. The germline gives CDR1 SQVTM, CDR2 ANQGSEA. The ends lost 4 bases at V and 4 bases at J; junction bases unmatched: 8. The CDR3 sequence is CSVVNRGAITEAFF. The CDR3 coding sequence is TGCAGCGTTGTGAACAGGGGGGCCATCACTGAAGCTTTCTTT.

The chain employs TRBV11-2 and TRBJ2-2; D is perhaps TRBD1 (6 bases). This CDR3 contains 16 residues. Trimming pared 6 bases from V and 0 bases from J, leaving 14 bases between. Germline-derived CDR1 and CDR2 are SGHAT and FQNNGV. The CDR3 protein is CASRSPGHTNTGELFF. In DNA, the CDR3 is TGTGCCAGCAGATCACCGGGACACACGAACACCGGGGAGCTGTTTTTT.

The rearrangement joins TRBV6-5 to TRBJ2-3; tentative D call: TRBD2 (6 bases). Germline V lookup: CDR1 MNHEY, CDR2 SVGAGI. CDR3 length equals 15 residues. Trimming removed 2 bases at V and 2 bases at J, with 11 bases between. The CDR3 DNA is TGTGCCAGCAGTTACCGGGCGGGAAACACAGATACGCAGTATTTT. Translating it yields CASSYRAGNTDTQYF.

This sequence joins TRBV30 and TRBJ1-4; 7 nucleotides agree with TRBD1. The J segment lost 8 bases and the V segment lost 1 base, leaving 10 bases of the junction unmatched. The germline V gene encodes CDR1 GTSNPN and CDR2 SVGIG (reference sequence). CDR3 length equals 15 residues. The CDR3 spells CAWSEIDRDDEKLFF. The DNA for the CDR3 is TGTGCCTGGAGTGAGATTGACAGGGATGACGAAAAACTGTTTTTT.

Points on this clone: Distinct nucleotide sequences in the sample also encode this CDR3. The chain combines TRBV7-2 with TRBJ1-5; the D is unclear. The germline V and J ends were trimmed by 5 bases and 6 bases, with 11 bases remaining between them. The CDR3 sequence is 13 residues long. Per the germline V gene, CDR1 is SGHTA and CDR2 is FQGNSA. In DNA form, the CDR3 reads TGTGCCAGCAGCCTGGACGGGAGTCAGCCCCAGCATTTT. This sequence encodes CASSLDGSQPQHF.

This sequence joins TRBV28 and TRBJ1-5; the D gene is possibly TRBD1 (6 bases). The CDR3 spans 13 residues. CDR1 is MDHEN and CDR2 is SYDVKM in the germline V gene. Trimming cost V 6 bases and J 2 bases, with 8 bases left between them. CDR3 region: CASRQGGNQPQHF. CDR3 coding DNA: TGTGCCAGCAGACAGGGAGGCAATCAGCCCCAGCATTTT.

The chain joins TRBV5-8 to TRBJ2-5; no definite D call. CDR1 is SGHTS, CDR2 YDEGEE, per germline. This CDR3 has 14 amino acids. The V gene lost 1 base and the J gene lost 0 bases, with 7 bases spanning the gap. CDR3 bases: TGTGCCAGCAGCTTGTGGCAAGACCAAGAGACCCAGTACTTC. This gives the protein CASSLWQDQETQYF.

J is TRBJ1-5 and V is TRBV7-2; 7 bases line up with TRBD1. Per the germline V gene, CDR1 is SGHTA and CDR2 is FQGNSA. V gave up 5 bases and J gave up 0 bases; unmatched junction bases: 7. The CDR3 is 16 residues long. The CDR3 DNA is TGTGCCAGCAGCCCGACAGGGTCCCTTAGCAATCAGCCCCAGCATTTT. Its protein is CASSPTGSLSNQPQHF.

The rearrangement uses TRBV25-1 and TRBJ1-2; no firm D call. The CDR3 extends over 17 amino acids. Trimming pared 2 bases from V and 0 bases from J, leaving 16 bases between. Germline loops: CDR1 MGHDK, CDR2 SYGVNS. The CDR3 spells CASSEKGASHSNYGYTF. In DNA, the CDR3 is TGTGCCAGCAGTGAAAAGGGTGCCAGCCACTCTAACTATGGCTACACCTTC.

This chain joins TRBV7-9 and TRBJ1-1, with D possibly being TRBD1 (6 bases). Trimming removed 5 bases at V and 4 bases at J, with 17 bases between. The CDR3 spans 15 residues. Germline CDR1 is SEHNR and CDR2 is FQNEAQ (reference sequence). The CDR3 spells CASSPSWGASTEAFF. Written as DNA, the CDR3 is TGTGCCAGCAGCCCTAGTTGGGGGGCGAGCACTGAAGCTTTCTTT.

The chain couples TRBV5-5 to TRBJ2-7, with no clear D. Germline V gene data show CDR1 as SGHKS and CDR2 as YYEKEE (reference sequence). V was clipped by 2 bases and J by 3 bases, with 9 bases between them. This CDR3 is built from 13 residues. CDR3: CASSFVQYYEQYF. The CDR3 region has the DNA TGTGCCAGCAGCTTCGTCCAGTACTACGAGCAGTACTTC.